These T cell receptor beta chains were read from a single sample in a study of T cell responses to AZD1222 COVID-19 vaccine. The table came from immunoSEQ multiplex PCR; TCRdb's copy has only in-frame clones and leaves some out. The sample lists approximately 100,000 clones, just under 90% occurring once. Material: peripheral blood, obtained on day 0 of AZD1222 vaccination. The receptors stem from an adult in good health. Each CDR3 is given with its conserved first and last residue. The D gene is left open where the match is weak. Only part of the rows carry a size: once, few, many, or a class if the clone is expanded.

clone_size	v_call	d_call	j_call	cdr3_nt	cdr3_aa
few	TRBV5-8	.	TRBJ1-2	TGTGCCAGCAGCCGAACAGGGATAGGAGGCTACACCTTC	CASSRTGIGGYTF
.	TRBV15	TRBD2	TRBJ2-7	TGTGCTACCCAGGCAGCGGGAGTAGGTGAGCAGTACTTC	CATQAAGVGEQYF
.	TRBV28	.	TRBJ2-3	TGTGCCAGCACCTTAAGGGGAACAGGGAGAGGAGCAGATACGCAGTATTTT	CASTLRGTGRGADTQYF
.	TRBV28	TRBD2	TRBJ2-3	TGTGCCAGCAGTCCCGGACTAGTGCGGGGGAATACGCAGTATTTT	CASSPGLVRGNTQYF
.	TRBV28	.	TRBJ1-5	TGTGCCAGCAGTTTTGGGCTCAGAGGACACGGGCAGCCCCAGCATTTT	CASSFGLRGHGQPQHF
.	TRBV5-4	TRBD1	TRBJ2-3	TGTGCCAGCAGAAACCAGGGGGTAGATACGCAGTATTTT	CASRNQGVDTQYF
once	TRBV11-2	.	TRBJ2-1	TGTGCCAGCAGCTTTGTTTCACGGCAGTTCTTC	CASSFVSRQFF
.	TRBV29-1	TRBD1	TRBJ1-5	TGCAGCATTGCCGGGACAGGGGACGGCAATCAGCCCCAGCATTTT	CSIAGTGDGNQPQHF
.	TRBV6-5	TRBD2	TRBJ2-7	TGTGCCAGCAGTTTCACCCTGGCTAGCGGGAATCACGAGCAGTACTTC	CASSFTLASGNHEQYF
.	TRBV7-3	.	TRBJ2-3	TGTGCCAGCAGCTTTGGGGGTCTCGCAGATACGCAGTATTTT	CASSFGGLADTQYF
.	TRBV11-2	.	TRBJ1-3	TGTGCCAGCAGCTTAAGTCAGTCCTCTGGAAACACCATATATTTT	CASSLSQSSGNTIYF
.	TRBV29-1	.	TRBJ1-1	TGCAGCGGAACGGAGGGAGGTAGCACTGAAGCTTTCTTT	CSGTEGGSTEAFF
once	TRBV10-3	.	TRBJ2-5	TGTGCCATCAGGCTGGAAGCGCAAGAGACCCAGTACTTC	CAIRLEAQETQYF
.	TRBV2	.	TRBJ2-1	TGTGCCAGCAGTGAGATGCGTCTAGGTGGGGACAACAATGAGCAGTTCTTC	CASSEMRLGGDNNEQFF
.	TRBV6-6	TRBD1	TRBJ2-2	TGTGCCAGCACCAGGACAGGGCCCGGGGAGCTGTTTTTT	CASTRTGPGELFF
.	TRBV6-1	TRBD1	TRBJ2-2	TGTGCCAGCAGTGACCGGACAGGGCTCACCGGGGAGCTGTTTTTT	CASSDRTGLTGELFF
.	TRBV7-2	.	TRBJ2-7	TGTGCCAGCAGCTTCGTAGGGGCCCCCTACGAGCAGTACTTC	CASSFVGAPYEQYF
.	TRBV18	.	TRBJ1-1	TGTGCCAGCTCACCATTCAGGGACACTGAAGCTTTCTTT	CASSPFRDTEAFF
few	TRBV2	TRBD1	TRBJ1-5	TGTGCCAGCAGTGAATCCGGGACAGGGGGTGACCGTCCTTCGTTT	CASSESGTGGDRPSF
.	TRBV6-2/TRBV6-3	TRBD1	TRBJ1-5	TGTGCCAGCAGTTACCCGACAGGGCGGGACCAGCCCCAGCATTTT	CASSYPTGRDQPQHF
.	TRBV19	.	TRBJ2-2	TGTGCCAGTAGTATAAACCTAGCCCCCGGGGAGCTGTTTTTT	CASSINLAPGELFF
.	TRBV7-3	.	TRBJ1-3	TGTGCCAGCAGCTTAGGCAGCTCTGGAAACACCATATATTTT	CASSLGSSGNTIYF
.	TRBV6-5	TRBD1	TRBJ1-6	TGTGCCAGCAGTCAGGACAGGGGAGGTTCACCCCTCCACTTT	CASSQDRGGSPLHF
.	TRBV6-2/TRBV6-3	TRBD2	TRBJ2-1	TGTGCCAGCAGTTCCGGGACTAGCAGCTACTACAATGAGCAGTTCTTC	CASSSGTSSYYNEQFF
.	TRBV6-5	.	TRBJ2-7	TGTGCCAGCTCTGCGGGATCCTACGAGCAGTACTTC	CASSAGSYEQYF
.	TRBV9	.	TRBJ1-2	TGTGCCAGCAGCCCGGAGTGGGGACTCTATGGCTACACCTTC	CASSPEWGLYGYTF
.	TRBV19	.	TRBJ2-3	TGTGCCAGTAGTAAACTAACGATGGGGTCCCCAGATACGCAGTATTTT	CASSKLTMGSPDTQYF
.	TRBV29-1	TRBD1	TRBJ1-5	TGCAGCGTGGGGACAGGGCTCAATCAGCCCCAGCATTTT	CSVGTGLNQPQHF
.	TRBV3-1/TRBV3-2	.	TRBJ1-2	TGTGCCAGCGGCCTACGCGTGGCAGGGCAGATTGGCTACACCTTC	CASGLRVAGQIGYTF